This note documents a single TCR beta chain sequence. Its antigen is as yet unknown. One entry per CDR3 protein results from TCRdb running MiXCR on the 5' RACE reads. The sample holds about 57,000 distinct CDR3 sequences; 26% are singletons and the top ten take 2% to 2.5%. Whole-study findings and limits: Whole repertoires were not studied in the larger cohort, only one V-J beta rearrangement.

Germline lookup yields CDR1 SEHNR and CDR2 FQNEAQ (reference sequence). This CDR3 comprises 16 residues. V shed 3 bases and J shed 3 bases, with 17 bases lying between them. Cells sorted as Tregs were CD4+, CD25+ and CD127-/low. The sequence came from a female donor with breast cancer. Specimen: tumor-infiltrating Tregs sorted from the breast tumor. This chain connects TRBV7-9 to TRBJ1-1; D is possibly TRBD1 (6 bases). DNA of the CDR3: TGTGCCAGCAGCTTGGGGGGCGGGAGGGCGGACACTGAAGCTTTCTTT. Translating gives CASSLGGGRADTEAFF.